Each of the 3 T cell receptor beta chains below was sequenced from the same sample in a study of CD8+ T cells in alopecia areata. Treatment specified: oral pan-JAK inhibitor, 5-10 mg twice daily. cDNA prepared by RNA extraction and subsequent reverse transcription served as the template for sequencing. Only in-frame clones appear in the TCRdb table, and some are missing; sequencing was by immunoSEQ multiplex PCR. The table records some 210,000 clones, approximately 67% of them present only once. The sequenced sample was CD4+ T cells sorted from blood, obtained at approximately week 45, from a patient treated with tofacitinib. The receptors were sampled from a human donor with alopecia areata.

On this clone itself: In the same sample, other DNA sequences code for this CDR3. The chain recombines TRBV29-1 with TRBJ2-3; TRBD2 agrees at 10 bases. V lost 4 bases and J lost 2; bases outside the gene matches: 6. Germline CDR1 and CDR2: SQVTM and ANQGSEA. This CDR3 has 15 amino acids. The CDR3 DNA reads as TGCAGCGTTGTTGGTAGCGGGGGGTCCACAGATACGCAGTATTTT. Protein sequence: CSVVGSGGSTDTQYF.

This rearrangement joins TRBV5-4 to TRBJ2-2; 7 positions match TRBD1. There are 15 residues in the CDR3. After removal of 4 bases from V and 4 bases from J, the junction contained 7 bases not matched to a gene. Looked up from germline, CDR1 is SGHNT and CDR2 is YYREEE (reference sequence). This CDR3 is CASSEEPGGTGELFF. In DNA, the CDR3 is TGTGCCAGCAGCGAGGAACCAGGGGGCACCGGGGAGCTGTTTTTT.

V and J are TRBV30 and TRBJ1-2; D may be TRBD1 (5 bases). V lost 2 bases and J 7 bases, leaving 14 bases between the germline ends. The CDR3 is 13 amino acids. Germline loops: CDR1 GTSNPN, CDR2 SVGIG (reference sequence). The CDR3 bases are TGTGCCTGGAGTAGGTTCGAGCAGGGTGGCTACACCTTC. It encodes CAWSRFEQGGYTF.